The next 11 T cell receptor beta chains were all read from a single sample in a study of control samples from healthy donors and cancer patients. Here immunoSEQ multiplex PCR was the method, and the copy in TCRdb shows in-frame clones only, minus some. The sample yields about 130,000 clones, about 88% seen once. The sequencing sample was made of blood. The receptors here all came from a man aged 45-60 years in good health.

This sequence joins TRBV27 and TRBJ2-3, with D perhaps being TRBD1 or TRBD2 (5 bases each). The CDR3 is 16 residues long. V was trimmed by 5 bases and J by 4 bases, leaving 19 bases between them. Per the germline V gene, CDR1 is MNHEY and CDR2 is SMNVEV (reference sequence). For the CDR3, the DNA is TGTGCCAGCAGTCACCCCGGGACCTCAAACGCAGATACGCAGTATTTT. This sequence encodes CASSHPGTSNADTQYF.

The rearrangement joins TRBV12-3 or TRBV12-4 to TRBJ1-2, with D possibly being TRBD1 (5 bases). V lost 1 base and J 8 bases, leaving 8 bases between the germline ends. The CDR3 has 12 residues. DNA for the CDR3: TGTGCCAGCAGTTTAGGGAGGGGAGGCTACACCTTC. Its protein is CASSLGRGGYTF.

The chain joins TRBV5-1 to TRBJ2-3; 12 bases are shared with TRBD2. Losses at the gene ends were 7 bases for V and 1 base for J; bases not matched to a gene: 4. Per the germline V gene, CDR1 is SGHRS and CDR2 is YFSETQ. CDR3 size: 15 residues. CDR3 nucleotide sequence: TGCGCCAGCTCAAGACTAGCGGGGGGCACAGATACGCAGTATTTT. Translation gives CASSRLAGGTDTQYF.

The chain joins TRBV13 to TRBJ2-3; 8 bases map to TRBD2. Germline trimming cut 3 bases from V and 0 bases from J; bases unmatched to any gene: 2. The germline gives CDR1 PRHDT, CDR2 FYEKMQ (reference sequence). There are 15 residues in the CDR3. The DNA for the CDR3 is TGTGCCAGCAGCTTCGGGGGGGAAAGCACAGATACGCAGTATTTT. This translates into CASSFGGESTDTQYF.

A few counts support this clone. The chain uses TRBV5-5 and TRBJ1-6; D remains ambiguous. Per germline, CDR1 SGHKS and CDR2 YYEKEE (reference sequence). V was cut by 1 base and J by 9 bases, with 14 bases left in between. The CDR3 covers 15 residues. The CDR3 loop reads CASSLFGSIGSPLHF. CDR3 coding DNA: TGTGCCAGCAGCTTGTTCGGAAGTATTGGTTCACCCCTCCACTTT.

The chain couples TRBV4-1 to TRBJ2-3, with D uncertain. Germline V lookup: CDR1 MGHRA, CDR2 YSYEKL. The length of the CDR3 is 19 residues. V lost 2 bases and J 3 bases, leaving 24 bases between the germline ends. The chain's CDR3 is CASSQHLISPGPLTDTQYF. The DNA of the CDR3 is TGCGCCAGCAGCCAACATCTAATATCACCGGGCCCTCTGACAGATACGCAGTATTTT.

This chain joins TRBV28 and TRBJ2-7, with 11 bases identical to TRBD2. J was trimmed by 1 base and V by 5 bases; bases with no gene match: 7. CDR1 is MDHEN, CDR2 SYDVKM, per germline. CDR3 length: 16 residues. Here the CDR3 DNA reads TGTGCCAGCAGTCTGCTAGCGGGGGGCCTATCCTACGAGCAGTACTTC. It codes for CASSLLAGGLSYEQYF.

This clone was recorded only once. This chain connects TRBV9 to TRBJ2-2; 8 bases are shared with TRBD1. Germline loops: CDR1 SGDLS, CDR2 YYNGEE. V lost 4 bases to trimming and J lost 3 bases; unmatched junction nucleotides: 17. CDR3 length equals 19 residues. CDR3 amino acids: CASSPHPLGQGRDTGELFF. The DNA of the CDR3 is TGTGCCAGCAGCCCCCACCCTCTCGGACAGGGTAGGGACACCGGGGAGCTGTTTTTT. The full variable domain, with the rest looked up from reference TRBV9 and TRBJ2-2, is DSGVTQTPKHLITATGQRVTLRCSPRSGDLSVYWYQQSLDQGLQFLIQYYNGEERAKGNILERFSAQQFPDLHSELNLSSLELGDSALYFCASSPHPLGQGRDTGELFFGEGSRLTVL.

The chain links TRBV29-1 to TRBJ2-1, with TRBD1 identical over 9 bases. J lost 8 bases, V lost 3 bases, and 2 bases had no gene match. CDR3 size: 12 residues. The germline V gene encodes CDR1 SQVTM and CDR2 ANQGSEA. The CDR3 reads CSVDTGGDEQFF. Written as DNA, the CDR3 is TGCAGCGTTGATACAGGGGGCGATGAGCAGTTCTTC.

The chain couples TRBV19 to TRBJ1-6; D uncertain. Germline V gene data show CDR1 as LNHDA and CDR2 as SQIVND (reference sequence). The V end lost 5 bases, the J end lost 4 bases, and 15 bases lay between the germline ends. The CDR3 has 16 residues. The CDR3 spells CASSLGRNSYNSPLHF. As DNA, the CDR3 is TGTGCCAGTAGTCTTGGACGGAACTCATATAATTCACCCCTCCACTTT.

This clone was observed a few times. The J gene is TRBJ1-5, the V gene TRBV28; 7 nucleotides agree with TRBD1. V shed 6 bases and J 2 bases; nucleotides not matched to a gene: 7. Germline-derived CDR1 and CDR2 are MDHEN and SYDVKM. This CDR3 has 15 residues. In DNA form, the CDR3 reads TGTGCCAGCAGATCGACAGGGTCCGGCAATCAGCCCCAGCATTTT. Translation: CASRSTGSGNQPQHF.